This is a list of T cell receptor beta chains from one sample in a study of blood T cell repertoires in COVID-19. The protocol was immunoSEQ multiplex PCR, while the TCRdb copy is restricted to in-frame clones and leaves out a portion. The repertoire holds 90,000 to 150,000 clones, with 85% as singletons. The sample comprised peripheral blood. The receptors come from an elderly man with acute or convalescent COVID-19. Both conserved end residues are part of each CDR3. The order of the fields is clone size, V gene, J gene, D gene, CDR3 DNA, CDR3 protein. D genes are given only for firm matches. Size values are once, few and many counts, or a class for expanded clones, and some rows have none.

-,TRBV5-1,TRBJ1-1,TRBD1,TGCGCCAGCAGCTTCCGGACAGGGGCCCGGGCGGACACTGAAGCTTTCTTT,CASSFRTGARADTEAFF
-,TRBV28,TRBJ1-1,-,TGTGCCAGCAGTTTTCAGGGGCCTGAAGCTTTCTTT,CASSFQGPEAFF
-,TRBV5-5,TRBJ2-6,-,TGTGCCAGCAGCTCCTCTTCTGGGGCCAACGTCCTGACTTTC,CASSSSSGANVLTF
-,TRBV20-1,TRBJ2-1,-,TGCAGTGTCCTGTTCAATGAGCAGTTCTTC,CSVLFNEQFF
-,TRBV19,TRBJ2-2,-,TGTGCCAGTAGTATAGGACAGAACACCGGGGAGCTGTTTTTT,CASSIGQNTGELFF
-,TRBV10-3,TRBJ1-2,TRBD1,TGTGCCATCAGTGCAGGGGGCTGGGGTGATGGCTACACCTTC,CAISAGGWGDGYTF
-,TRBV2,TRBJ2-3,TRBD2,TGTGCCAGCAAACCTAGCGGGGGCACAGATACGCAGTATTTT,CASKPSGGTDTQYF
few,TRBV10-3,TRBJ1-4,-,TGTGCCATCAGTGTTGGGGGCACCTTTAATGAAAAACTGTTTTTT,CAISVGGTFNEKLFF
-,TRBV5-1,TRBJ2-5,TRBD1,TGCGCCAGCAGCTTCGCGACAGGGCCTCAAGAGACCCAGTACTTC,CASSFATGPQETQYF
-,TRBV5-1,TRBJ2-3,TRBD1,TGCGCCAGCAGCTCCGGACAGGGAATAGATACGCAGTATTTT,CASSSGQGIDTQYF